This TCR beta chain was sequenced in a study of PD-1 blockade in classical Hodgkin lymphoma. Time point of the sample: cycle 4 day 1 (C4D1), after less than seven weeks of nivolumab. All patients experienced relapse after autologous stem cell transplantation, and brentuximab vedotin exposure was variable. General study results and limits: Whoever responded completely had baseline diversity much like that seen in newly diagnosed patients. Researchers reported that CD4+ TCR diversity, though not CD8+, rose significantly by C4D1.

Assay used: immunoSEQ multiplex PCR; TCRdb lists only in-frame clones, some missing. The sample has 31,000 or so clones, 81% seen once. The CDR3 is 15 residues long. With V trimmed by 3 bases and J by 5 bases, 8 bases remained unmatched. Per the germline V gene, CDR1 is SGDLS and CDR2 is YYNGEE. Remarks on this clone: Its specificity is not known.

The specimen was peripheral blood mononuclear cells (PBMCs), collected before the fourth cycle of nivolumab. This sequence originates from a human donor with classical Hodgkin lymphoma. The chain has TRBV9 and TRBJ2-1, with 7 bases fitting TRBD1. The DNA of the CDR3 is TGTGCCAGCAGCGAGAGAGGGACAGTAAACAATGAGCAGTTCTTC. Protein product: CASSERGTVNNEQFF.